The 24 T cell receptor beta chains below were found in one sample sequenced in a study of regulatory T cells in long-lasting Graves disease. Documented time point: newly diagnosed GD, antithyroid drugs for less than 3 months. Preparation of the TCR library used RNA extracted from PBMCs. Building the TCR beta libraries relied on iRepertoire HTBI primers, and CDR3 regions underwent Arm-PCR. Each CDR3 protein gets one entry after TCRdb re-called the multiplex PCR reads with MiXCR. The profile shows 380,000 or so distinct CDR3 sequences, 16% of them singletons. The data were also submitted as part of a second study, on T cells in Graves' hyperthyroidism and ophthalmopathy.

The source material was peripheral blood mononuclear cells (PBMCs), sampled at new diagnosis, from a patient treated with antithyroid drugs. The receptors here all came from a woman between 18 and 29 years old with Graves disease.

This clonotype was recorded many times. V is TRBV5-6 and J is TRBJ1-1, with D perhaps TRBD1 (6 bases). V was shortened by 4 bases and J by 8 bases, with 12 bases between the two germline ends. The CDR3 length is 12 residues. Germline-derived CDR1 and CDR2 are SGHDT and YYEEEE. CDR3 nucleotides: TGTGCCAGCAGCGTATCAACAGGGGAAGCTTTCTTT. As protein: CASSVSTGEAFF.

In this sample, this clonotype turned up many times. The gene calls are TRBV4-1 and TRBJ2-7; 12 bases fit TRBD1. CDR3 size: 17 residues. J was trimmed by 6 bases and V by 2 bases; bases with no gene match: 11. The germline CDR1 and CDR2 sequences are MGHRA and YSYEKL. The CDR3: CASSQRLGRDRGREQYF. DNA of the CDR3: TGCGCCAGCAGCCAAAGATTGGGCCGGGACAGGGGGCGCGAGCAGTACTTC.

This clonotype was observed many times. The chain combines TRBV2 with TRBJ2-2; D unresolved. Trimming took off 1 base at V and 6 bases at J, with 3 bases between the two ends. CDR3 length: 12 residues. CDR1 is SNHLY and CDR2 is FYNNEI in the germline V gene. The CDR3 DNA is TGTGCCAGCAGTGAAGGGGCCGGGGAGCTGTTTTTT. Amino acids: CASSEGAGELFF.

This clonotype was observed at least ten times. The chain couples TRBV5-1 to TRBJ1-1; D possibly corresponds to TRBD1 (5 bases). CDR1 and CDR2 from the germline V gene are SGHRS and YFSETQ. V was trimmed by 0 bases and J by 1 base, leaving 19 bases between them. The CDR3 consists of 18 residues. The CDR3 DNA reads as TGCGCCAGCAGCTTGGATCCAAACAGGTGGAATTCGAACACTGAAGCTTTCTTT. It is translated as CASSLDPNRWNSNTEAFF.

This clonotype was seen many times. This chain uses TRBV6-4 with TRBJ1-1, with TRBD1 matching over 8 bases. CDR1 and CDR2 (germline): MRHNA, SNTAGT. Trimming cost V 6 bases and J 1 base; bases outside gene matches: 1. The CDR3 totals 13 residues. The CDR3 sequence: CASRDRENTEAFF. The CDR3 nucleotides are TGTGCCAGCAGGGACAGGGAGAACACTGAAGCTTTCTTT.

The genes are TRBV29-1 and TRBJ1-2; no firm D call. The CDR3 sequence is 13 residues long. The V gene's germline CDR1 is SQVTM and CDR2 ANQGSEA. V shed 1 base and J shed 8 bases, with 14 bases lying between them. DNA for the CDR3: TGCAGCGTTGAAGCCGTCCTGGACCTAGGCTACACCTTC. Its protein is CSVEAVLDLGYTF.

This clonotype came up a few times. The V and J genes are TRBV5-1 and TRBJ1-6, with 9 bases matching TRBD1. V gave up 0 bases and J gave up 9 bases; unmatched junction bases: 13. Germline V CDR1 and CDR2: SGHRS, YFSETQ. This CDR3 spans 18 amino acids. The CDR3 loop is CASSLVWGGQGDSSPLHF. The CDR3 coding sequence is TGCGCCAGCAGCTTGGTATGGGGGGGACAGGGCGATTCTTCACCCCTCCACTTT.

This clonotype was seen a handful of times. This chain joins TRBV9 and TRBJ1-1; no clear D gene. Germline V CDR1 and CDR2: SGDLS, YYNGEE. CDR3 length: 14 residues. V lost 0 bases and J lost 2, with 8 bases in between. CDR3 loop: CASSVVSGNTEAFF. The CDR3 DNA reads TGTGCCAGCAGCGTAGTATCAGGAAACACTGAAGCTTTCTTT.

CDR3 DNA sequence: TGCAGTGCTAGTAGCCTAGCGGATTTCTACGAGCAGTACTTC. As protein: CSASSLADFYEQYF. The chain uses TRBV20-1 and TRBJ2-7, with 7 bases identical to TRBD2. V was pared by 3 bases and J by 3 bases, with 8 bases of the junction left unmatched. This CDR3 is built from 14 residues. Germline CDR1 and CDR2: DFQATT and SNEGSKA (reference sequence).

In its sample, this clonotype was seen many times. This rearrangement joins TRBV10-2 to TRBJ2-5, with D uncertain. Trimming cost V 6 bases and J 5 bases, with 13 bases left between them. From germline, CDR1 is WSHSY and CDR2 SAAADI. The CDR3 runs 13 residues. CDR3 bases: TGCGCCAGCAGCGACCACGCCAGGGAGACCCAGTACTTC. Its translation: CASSDHARETQYF.

This clonotype was recorded many times. The chain employs TRBV11-3 and TRBJ2-3; 14 nucleotides line up with TRBD2. The CDR3 extends over 13 amino acids. The ends lost 5 bases at V and 14 bases at J; junction bases unmatched: 6. Looked up from germline, CDR1 is SGHNT and CDR2 is YENEEA. The DNA for the CDR3 is TGTGCCAGCAGCCCCGGGACTAGCGGGGGCCTGTATTTT. Its translation: CASSPGTSGGLYF.

The J gene is TRBJ1-5, the V gene TRBV28; D is ambiguous. The length of the CDR3 is 16 residues. Between the trimmed V and J ends, which lost 6 bases and 4 bases, there was a span of 19 bases. CDR1 and CDR2 (germline): MDHEN, SYDVKM. The CDR3 sequence is CASRIRRGGGNQPQHF. The CDR3 DNA reads TGTGCCAGCAGGATACGTCGGGGAGGAGGTAATCAGCCCCAGCATTTT.

This clonotype was observed many times. V usage is TRBV6-1 and J usage is TRBJ1-2; 9 positions match TRBD1. The germline V gene has CDR1 MNHNS and CDR2 SASEGT. V lost 10 bases and J lost 8; bases outside the gene matches: 14. The CDR3 sequence is 14 residues long. CDR3: CATRSTGGIGGYTF. As DNA, the CDR3 is TGTGCCACCCGCTCTACAGGGGGCATAGGCGGCTACACCTTC.

This clonotype showed up many times. The chain carries TRBV3-1 and TRBJ2-7; 13 positions match TRBD2. The CDR3 covers 15 residues. Trimming removed 4 bases from V and 7 bases from J; junction bases left unmatched: 7. Germline CDR1 is LGHDT and CDR2 is YNNKEL (reference sequence). In DNA, the CDR3 is TGTGCCAGCAGCCGAAGACTAGCGGGAGGCCGGGAGCAGTACTTC. As protein: CASSRRLAGGREQYF.

This clonotype has at least ten counts. The chain links TRBV20-1 to TRBJ2-7, with 8 positions matching TRBD1. The CDR3 totals 14 residues. The germline V gene encodes CDR1 DFQATT and CDR2 SNEGSKA (reference sequence). V dropped 5 bases and J dropped 4; count of bases not matched to a gene: 10. CDR3 nucleotides: TGCAGTGCTCCTCGGACAGGGAGGAATTACGAGCAGTACTTC. Protein: CSAPRTGRNYEQYF.

The rearrangement uses TRBV29-1 and TRBJ2-1, with D possibly being TRBD2 (5 bases). Between the trimmed V and J ends, which lost 6 bases and 10 bases, there was a span of 16 bases. CDR3 length: 12 amino acids. Germline V CDR1 and CDR2: SQVTM, ANQGSEA. CDR3 residues: CSVHPGGSEQFF. The CDR3 nucleotides are TGCAGCGTCCACCCAGGTGGGAGCGAGCAGTTCTTC.

This clonotype was seen many times. This chain connects TRBV20-1 to TRBJ1-2, with 10 nucleotides matching TRBD1. There are 13 residues in the CDR3. J lost 7 bases, V lost 5 bases, and 7 bases had no gene match. CDR1 is DFQATT, CDR2 SNEGSKA, per germline (reference sequence). The CDR3 region is CSASDRGKGGYTF. The CDR3 DNA follows: TGCAGTGCTTCGGACAGGGGGAAGGGTGGCTACACCTTC.

This clonotype was seen only once. A far more abundant clone sits one base away, making this likely a read error. This chain links TRBV2 with TRBJ2-3; 9 bases line up with TRBD1. The better agreement between TRBJ1-1 and the DNA end casts doubt on the J call. CDR1 is SNHLY, CDR2 FYNNEI, per germline. There are 14 residues in the CDR3. The chain's CDR3 is CASRGVDRGTEAFF. The CDR3 DNA is TGTGCCAGCAGGGGAGTCGACAGGGGGACTGAAGCTTTCTTT.

This clonotype was counted ten times or more. The rearrangement uses TRBV7-9 and TRBJ2-5, with TRBD2 matching 9 bases. CDR3 size: 13 residues. Germline CDR1 is SEHNR and CDR2 is FQNEAQ (reference sequence). With 5 bases clipped from V and 6 bases from J, the junction kept 4 bases outside the gene matches. CDR3 protein: CASSTGLAKTQYF. The CDR3 DNA is TGTGCCAGCAGCACCGGACTAGCGAAGACCCAGTACTTC.

This clonotype was seen many times. The chain has TRBV28 and TRBJ2-2; no clear D gene. The V gene's germline CDR1 is MDHEN and CDR2 SYDVKM. Between the trimmed V and J ends, which lost 10 bases and 3 bases, there was a span of 18 bases. The CDR3 length is 15 residues. The CDR3 nucleotides are TGTGCCACCCCGAAGGCTTCCTCGGACACCGGGGAGCTGTTTTTT. As protein: CATPKASSDTGELFF.

This clonotype was counted ten times or more. V and J are TRBV20-1 and TRBJ2-7; possibly TRBD2 for D (6 bases). CDR1 and CDR2 from the germline V gene are DFQATT and SNEGSKA (reference sequence). The CDR3 extends over 14 amino acids. V lost 1 base to trimming and J lost 3 bases, with 13 bases between them. The CDR3 is CSARGSSAIYEQYF. The CDR3 region has the DNA TGCAGTGCTAGAGGATCTAGCGCAATCTACGAGCAGTACTTC.

This clonotype was picked up a small number of times. The chain carries TRBV27 and TRBJ1-2; possibly TRBD1 for D (5 bases). CDR3 length equals 14 residues. Germline lookup yields CDR1 MNHEY and CDR2 SMNVEV (reference sequence). With 10 bases removed from V and 0 bases from J, the gap between germline ends came to 15 bases. The CDR3 DNA reads as TGTGCCACCGGCGGGGGGGGACCTAACTATGGCTACACCTTC. Protein sequence: CATGGGGPNYGYTF.

Worth noting for this clonotype: A read error likely explains this, since a far larger clone differs by one base. The chain has TRBV11-3 and TRBJ2-1, with 13 bases matching TRBD2. CDR1 and CDR2 (germline): SGHNT, YENEEA. V lost 5 bases to trimming and J lost 13 bases; unmatched junction nucleotides: 20. The CDR3 loop spans 18 amino acids. CDR3 DNA: TGTGCCAGCAGCACAGGACTAGCGGGGGCCCAGTACCAAGAGACCCAGTTCTTC. It yields the protein CASSTGLAGAQYQETQFF.

This clonotype was counted ten times or more. V and J are TRBV6-1 and TRBJ2-7; D not certain. Germline-derived CDR1 and CDR2 are MNHNS and SASEGT. The CDR3 length is 11 residues. Trimming took 7 bases from V and 3 from J, leaving 7 bases between them. The CDR3 nucleotides read TGTGCCAGCACCTGGGGCTACGAGCAGTACTTC. Its protein product is CASTWGYEQYF.